This T cell receptor beta chain originates from a study of OX40 agonist ivuxolimab in advanced cancers. Study details: Patients undergoing dose escalation presented with hepatocellular carcinoma, melanoma, renal cell or head and neck cancer.

General observations from the study: Clonal expansion by week 6 occurred in CD4+ and CD8+ blood T cells (at 0.1 to 3.0 mg/kg).

As concerns this clone: Its antigen is unknown. One end of the junction is discordant with germline, which a read error may explain.

The CDR3 sequence is 14 residues long. Germline V CDR1 and CDR2: SSHAT, FNYEAQ (reference sequence). This table comes from immunoSEQ multiplex PCR, and its TCRdb copy is limited to in-frame clones, with some not included. The sample has about 70,000 clones, around 86% seen once; the top ten hold 2% to 2.5%. The rearrangement links TRBV7-7 to TRBJ1-1; no clear D. This specimen was CD4+ or CD8+ T cells sorted from blood, taken in a trial of the OX40 agonist ivuxolimab. This receptor was obtained from an adult with an advanced solid tumor such as melanoma, head and neck, liver or kidney cancer. CDR3: CASSQVVLNTEAFF. In DNA form, the CDR3 reads TGCGCCAGCAGCCAAGTGGTGTTGAACACTGAAGCTTTCTTT.